This T cell receptor beta chain was retrieved from a study of Graves' ophthalmopathy and Graves' hyperthyroidism (dated by TCRdb to 2016 to 2019). Turning to the overall study: Peripheral blood was collected before any treatment was given, at the time of initial diagnosis. To tell Graves' ophthalmopathy apart from Graves' hyperthyroidism, and to predict which patients would progress to ophthalmopathy, the study relied on TCR beta repertoire signatures. In total, 135 blood samples were TCR-sequenced: fewer than 50 ophthalmopathy, some 75 hyperthyroidism and roughly 17 hyperthyroidism-to-ophthalmopathy patients. To explore V-J signatures distinguishing ophthalmopathy from hyperthyroidism, a discovery set of about 99 patients (roughly 42 ophthalmopathy, 57 stable hyperthyroidism) was enrolled. The independent validation cohort included under 20 hyperthyroidism patients plus 17 patients who later progressed from hyperthyroidism to ophthalmopathy. In over 5 hyperthyroidism patients, the T-cell repertoire of thyroid tissue was compared with the T-cell repertoire of blood. Following sample collection, hyperthyroidism patients were given methimazole at a starting dose of 30 mg daily, and ophthalmopathy patients were given high-dose intravenous methylprednisolone. The roughly 100 discovery patients were randomly split 7:3 into training and test sets.

The full study reports these points: No statistical method was used to predetermine the sample size, and group allocation was not hidden from the investigators. Most expanded thyroid clonotypes with frequency above 0.001 were also detected in blood, suggesting blood repertoires may reflect the thyroid immune response. In validation, the model predicted ophthalmopathy progression with about 70% sensitivity and roughly 72% specificity; more than ten predicted patients were CT-confirmed with GO in a median of 6.5 months. In cross-validation, the 13-signature model distinguished ophthalmopathy from stable hyperthyroidism with 87.88% sensitivity and 81% to 82% specificity, while in the test set the corresponding values were roughly 80% and 75%.

For repertoire sequencing, the TCR beta CDR3 regions were amplified from RNA transcripts. The first round was an RT-PCR using HTBI primers with the Qiagen OneStep RT-PCR kit, and this first round was followed by a second-round multiplex PCR, then size selection and purification. Libraries were sequenced on an Illumina HiSeq2000 using paired-end 100 bp reads. From the authors' description of their analysis: Reads were processed with SOAPnuke, discarding reads with adapters, uncalled bases, mean Phred below 15, or no exact constant-primer or identifier match. High-quality paired reads were merged with COPE v1.2.5. Clonotypes were defined as unique nucleotide sequences and were aligned to IMGT TRB V, D and J references using MiTCR v1.1. Only V-J combinations with frequency above 0.0001 were analysed, covering around 99% of repertoires. For each V-J combination, a TCR clonal expansion and chaos score was defined as F50 clonal expansion divided by the chaos observed in the TCRdist matrix. Welch's t-statistics and random forest were used to narrow the features down to about a dozen V-J combinations, which were then fed into a naive Bayes classifier. The Morisita-Horn index was used to measure how similar the thyroid and blood repertoires were. In-frame beta chains were kept once TCRdb had trimmed the public reads at Q25 with fastp and called clones with MiXCR. Entries that share a CDR3 protein sequence are merged under the most common genes and DNA. These V and J calls originate from TCRdb's pipeline instead of the authors' own analysis. A total of a few hundred thousand distinct CDR3 sequences appear in this sample, about 18% of them only once. The ten largest clones add up to roughly 1.5% of the sample.

This clonotype occurred many times. Which antigen it targets is not known. No much larger clone exists at a distance of one base, and base qualities are not known. Ophthalmopathy patients had moderately to severely active disease, Clinical Activity Score of at least 3, NOSPECS grade of at least 4, and disease duration under 3 months. Patients with other autoimmune diseases, uncontrolled infections, pregnancy or lactation were excluded. Diagnosis relied on clinical symptoms, serum thyroxine, TRAb, thyroid ultrasound and orbital computed tomography. Using Ficoll-Paque density gradient centrifugation, PBMCs were isolated from 10 ml of fresh peripheral blood. Total RNA was extracted using Trizol reagent, and RNA quality was checked on an Agilent 2100 Bioanalyzer. CDR1 and CDR2 are read off the germline V gene as LGHNA and YNFKEQ. The CDR3 covers 19 residues, taking in both the cysteine and the phenylalanine. CDR3 DNA only is kept here, 57 bases in frame from base 1. Trimming accounts for 3 bases at V and 5 bases at J, while the number of junction bases matched to no gene is 17.

The TCR originated in a woman between 18 and 30 years old with Graves' ophthalmopathy. Donor details come from another sample of the same person, matched by shared clones. The rearranged segments are TRBV4-2 and TRBJ2-2; TRBD2 lines up with 8 middle nucleotides. Input material: peripheral blood. This receptor carries the CDR3 CASSHGTRGRGSGTGELFF. The nucleotide sequence reads as follows: TGTGCCAGCAGCCACGGGACTAGGGGACGAGGGTCCGGGACCGGGGAGCTGTTTTTT.